A single sample is the source of the 28 T cell receptor beta chains below, sequenced in a study of T cell responses to AZD1222 COVID-19 vaccine. Repertoires were generated with immunoSEQ multiplex PCR, while TCRdb's copy carries only in-frame clones and drops some. This repertoire shows approximately 68,000 clones, 87% found once; its top ten account for about 25%. The specimen was peripheral blood, collected on day 0 of AZD1222 vaccination. The receptor source for this set is an adult in good health.

The genes are TRBV15 and TRBJ1-2; D might be TRBD1 (6 bases). The CDR3 runs to 13 residues. Per germline, CDR1 LNHNV and CDR2 YYDKDF (reference sequence). With 6 bases removed from V and 7 bases from J, the gap between germline ends came to 15 bases. CDR3 region: CATSLPGATGYTF. In nucleotides, the CDR3 is TGTGCCACCAGTCTTCCGGGGGCGACTGGCTACACCTTC.

This chain links TRBV15 with TRBJ2-1, with 10 bases that match TRBD1. The CDR3 consists of 15 residues. CDR1 is LNHNV, CDR2 YYDKDF, per germline (reference sequence). V lost 5 bases, J lost 6 bases, and 7 bases stayed unmatched. CDR3 sequence (DNA): TGTGCCACCAGCCCACGAAGGACAGGGGGCAATGAGCAGTTCTTC. Residues: CATSPRRTGGNEQFF. Complete variable domain (other parts from reference TRBV15 and TRBJ2-1): DAMVIQNPRYQVTQFGKPVTLSCSQTLNHNVMYWYQQKSSQAPKLLFHYYDKDFNNEADTPDNFQSRRPNTSFCFLDIRSPGLGDTAMYLCATSPRRTGGNEQFFGPGTRLTVL.

The V call is TRBV9, the J call TRBJ1-3; D is uncertain. Germline-derived CDR1 and CDR2 are SGDLS and YYNGEE. V was clipped by 4 bases and J by 0 bases, with 11 bases between them. This CDR3 region has 15 residues. The CDR3 here is CASSPDLSSGNTIYF. In DNA, the CDR3 is TGTGCCAGCAGCCCCGACCTCAGCTCTGGAAACACCATATATTTT.

The genes are TRBV30 and TRBJ2-1; maybe TRBD2 (5 bases). Trimming removed 8 bases from V and 4 bases from J, with 18 bases in between. Germline loops: CDR1 GTSNPN, CDR2 SVGIG (reference sequence). CDR3 length equals 14 residues. In DNA form, the CDR3 reads TGTGCCCGAAATCGGGGAACGGCGTACAATGAGCAGTTCTTC. It is translated as CARNRGTAYNEQFF.

The V gene is TRBV30, the J gene TRBJ2-1, with TRBD2 identical over 7 bases. This CDR3 is 13 amino acids long. Germline assignment: CDR1 GTSNPN and CDR2 SVGIG (reference sequence). The J segment lost 3 bases and the V segment lost 4 bases, leaving 3 bases of the junction unmatched. CDR3 amino acids: CAWKGGGYNEQFF. The DNA for the CDR3 is TGTGCCTGGAAGGGCGGGGGCTACAATGAGCAGTTCTTC.

V is TRBV18 and J is TRBJ1-4; D remains ambiguous. Germline V lookup: CDR1 KGHSH, CDR2 LQKENI. Trimming removed 3 bases at V and 8 bases at J, with 10 bases between. This CDR3 has 13 amino acids. CDR3 sequence reads: CASSPGGQEKLFF. In DNA form, the CDR3 reads TGTGCCAGCTCACCTGGTGGGCAGGAAAAACTGTTTTTT.

The V gene is TRBV23-1, the J gene TRBJ1-1; no firm D call. TRBV23-1 is flagged as an ORF with uncertain function. The CDR3 contains 15 residues. The V and J ends lost 0 bases and 1 base respectively, with 9 bases between them. CDR3 DNA: TGCGCCAGCAGTCAATCCTACCCGGGGAACACTGAAGCTTTCTTT. Protein: CASSQSYPGNTEAFF.

This chain links TRBV3-1 (or the pseudogene TRBV3-2) with TRBJ1-5, with 8 bases lining up with TRBD1. Losses at the gene ends were 1 base for V and 2 bases for J; bases not matched to a gene: 4. Looked up from germline, CDR1 is LGHDT and CDR2 is YNNKEL (reference sequence). The CDR3 loop spans 16 amino acids. The CDR3 region has the DNA TGTGCCAGCAGCCAAGCGGGGGGACAGGGCAATCAGCCCCAGCATTTT. Translation gives CASSQAGGQGNQPQHF.

The chain uses TRBV25-1 and TRBJ2-3, with 9 bases fitting TRBD2. Germline loops: CDR1 MGHDK, CDR2 SYGVNS. With 0 bases clipped from V and 2 bases from J, the junction kept 3 bases outside the gene matches. The CDR3 loop spans 16 amino acids. In DNA, the CDR3 is TGTGCCAGCAGTGAATATGCGGGGGGGTACACAGATACGCAGTATTTT. Its translation is CASSEYAGGYTDTQYF. Supplemented by reference TRBV25-1 and TRBJ2-3, the full variable domain reads EADIYQTPRYLVIGTGKKITLECSQTMGHDKMYWYQQDPGMELHLIHYSYGVNSTEKGDLSSESTVSRIRTEHFPLTLESARPSHTSQYLCASSEYAGGYTDTQYFGPGTRLTVL.

The table lists this clone with a count of one. CDR3 residues: CAISPGQGSTDTQYF. The CDR3 coding sequence is TGTGCCATCAGCCCGGGACAAGGGTCCACAGATACGCAGTATTTT. The chain has TRBV10-3 and TRBJ2-3; perhaps TRBD1 as D (6 bases). V was pared by 6 bases and J by 2 bases, with 15 bases between. The CDR3 sequence is 15 residues long. Germline V gene sequence: CDR1 ENHRY, CDR2 SYGVKD.

This clone was seen a handful of times. The CDR3 DNA sequence: TGTGCCAGCAGCTTATTTTCGAACACTGAAGCTTTCTTT. This gives the protein CASSLFSNTEAFF. J is TRBJ1-1 and V is TRBV7-3; D ambiguous. V lost 2 bases, J lost 1 base, and 5 bases lay in between. The germline V gene encodes CDR1 SGHTA and CDR2 FQGTGA. The CDR3 has 13 amino acids.

This clone showed up just a few times. The chain couples TRBV27 to TRBJ1-2; D possibly corresponds to TRBD1 (6 bases). V lost 0 bases, J lost 6 bases, and 8 bases lay in between. The CDR3 runs 13 residues. CDR1 and CDR2 (germline): MNHEY, SMNVEV (reference sequence). CDR3 amino acids: CASSLSTGNGYTF. The DNA of the CDR3 is TGTGCCAGCAGTTTATCAACAGGGAATGGCTACACCTTC.

The chain is built from TRBV5-6 and TRBJ2-5, with 8 bases matching TRBD1. Per germline, CDR1 SGHDT and CDR2 YYEEEE. The V and J ends lost 3 bases and 7 bases, in that order; junction bases with no gene match: 8. The CDR3 runs 14 residues. This chain's CDR3 is CASSSLDREGTQYF. The CDR3 region has the DNA TGTGCCAGCAGCTCACTGGACAGGGAAGGGACCCAGTACTTC.

V gene TRBV29-1 combines with J gene TRBJ1-2; D is ambiguous. Trimming cost V 4 bases and J 11 bases, with 20 bases left between them. CDR3 length: 13 residues. Germline values: CDR1 SQVTM, CDR2 ANQGSEA. The CDR3 loop reads CSVGSLGPSGYTF. The DNA of the CDR3 is TGCAGCGTTGGGAGCCTGGGCCCCTCTGGTTACACCTTC.

V is TRBV18 and J is TRBJ2-7; a weak D match, TRBD1 (8 bases). Looked up from germline, CDR1 is KGHSH and CDR2 is LQKENI. With 6 bases removed from V and 5 bases from J, the gap between germline ends came to 17 bases. This CDR3 region has 14 residues. CDR3 nucleotide sequence: TGTGCCAGCTCGCCCGGACAGGGAGGGGACGAGCAGTACTTC. Its protein product is CASSPGQGGDEQYF.

This chain connects TRBV7-8 to TRBJ1-6, with D perhaps matching TRBD1 (6 bases). Trimming cost V 5 bases and J 7 bases, with 18 bases left between them. The germline gives CDR1 SGHVS, CDR2 FQNEAQ. This CDR3 is built from 16 residues. The CDR3 sequence is CASSPDRIHTNSPLHF. As DNA, the CDR3 is TGTGCCAGCAGCCCCGACAGGATCCATACAAATTCACCCCTCCACTTT.

The J gene is TRBJ1-2, the V gene TRBV19; 10 bases are shared with TRBD1. V was clipped by 5 bases and J by 8 bases; unmatched bases: 8. The CDR3 is made up of 14 amino acids. Germline loops: CDR1 LNHDA, CDR2 SQIVND (reference sequence). The CDR3 reads CASSPDRGLQGYTF. The CDR3 DNA sequence: TGTGCCAGTAGTCCTGACAGGGGGCTGCAGGGCTACACCTTC.

This CDR3 is CASRRTSRAANYGYTF. The CDR3 DNA reads TGTGCCAGCCGTAGAACTAGCAGGGCCGCTAACTATGGCTACACCTTC. The chain has TRBV19 and TRBJ1-2, with D possibly TRBD1 on 5 matching bases. The CDR3 extends over 16 amino acids. Germline CDR1 and CDR2: LNHDA and SQIVND (reference sequence). V lost 9 bases, J lost 0 bases, and 20 bases lay in between. Based on the CDR3 plus reference TRBV19 and TRBJ1-2, the full variable domain is DGGITQSPKYLFRKEGQNVTLSCEQNLNHDAMYWYRQDPGQGLRLIYYSQIVNDFQKGDIAEGYSVSREKKESFPLTVTSAQKNPTAFYLCASRRTSRAANYGYTFGSGTRLTVV.

V and J are TRBV5-1 and TRBJ2-7, with TRBD1 identical over 10 bases. This CDR3 is 15 amino acids long. V lost 4 bases to trimming and J lost 4 bases; unmatched junction nucleotides: 8. CDR1 is SGHRS, CDR2 YFSETQ, per germline. CDR3 protein: CASSPDRDRGYEQYF. In DNA form, the CDR3 reads TGCGCCAGCAGCCCGGACCGGGACAGGGGATACGAGCAGTACTTC.

The chain recombines TRBV30 with TRBJ1-3; D is possibly TRBD1 (5 bases). V dropped 4 bases and J dropped 0 bases, with 10 bases sitting between them. CDR1 is GTSNPN and CDR2 is SVGIG in the germline V gene (reference sequence). This CDR3 has 14 residues. This CDR3 reads CAWTGLISGNTIYF. Here the CDR3 DNA reads TGTGCCTGGACGGGACTGATCTCTGGAAACACCATATATTTT.

This chain links TRBV6-5 with TRBJ1-5; the D is unclear. CDR3 length equals 13 residues. Trimming took off 2 bases at V and 4 bases at J, with 6 bases between the two ends. Germline lookup yields CDR1 MNHEY and CDR2 SVGAGI. As DNA, the CDR3 is TGTGCCAGCAGTTACAATTTGAATCAGCCCCAGCATTTT. Its translation: CASSYNLNQPQHF.

The chain recombines TRBV27 with TRBJ2-3; no definite D call. V shed 2 bases and J shed 3 bases, with 15 bases lying between them. In germline, CDR1 is MNHEY, CDR2 SMNVEV (reference sequence). This CDR3 is built from 16 residues. The CDR3 region is CASSLGPSHYTDTQYF. CDR3 in DNA: TGTGCCAGCAGTTTAGGGCCAAGCCACTATACAGATACGCAGTATTTT.

V and J are TRBV25-1 and TRBJ1-1, with D possibly TRBD1 on 5 matching bases. CDR1 and CDR2 from the germline V gene are MGHDK and SYGVNS. The CDR3 length is 12 residues. Between the trimmed V and J ends, which lost 6 bases and 7 bases, there was a span of 12 bases. The CDR3 DNA reads TGTGCCAGCAGCCTCTTGGGGGGTGAAGCTTTCTTT. Translation: CASSLLGGEAFF.

This chain links TRBV7-9 with TRBJ2-7; tentative D call: TRBD2 (5 bases). The CDR3 length is 17 residues. Germline-derived CDR1 and CDR2 are SEHNR and FQNEAQ (reference sequence). V shed 2 bases and J shed 1 base, with 18 bases lying between them. CDR3 coding DNA: TGTGCCAGCAGCTTAAACCTATTGGGAGCTCCTTCCTACGAGCAGTACTTC. Amino acids: CASSLNLLGAPSYEQYF.

This clone was seen only a few times. The gene calls are TRBV7-8 and TRBJ2-7; D ambiguous. The ends were cut back, 1 base at V and 0 bases at J, with 7 bases in the middle. Germline assignment: CDR1 SGHVS and CDR2 FQNEAQ. The CDR3 contains 14 residues. The CDR3 is CASSLVGSSYEQYF. The CDR3 DNA sequence: TGTGCCAGCAGCTTAGTGGGCAGCTCCTACGAGCAGTACTTC.

The V gene is TRBV7-2, the J gene TRBJ2-7, with D possibly matching TRBD1 (6 bases). This CDR3 is 13 amino acids long. Germline loops: CDR1 SGHTA, CDR2 FQGNSA. The V gene lost 3 bases and the J gene lost 5 bases, with 11 bases spanning the gap. CDR3 residues: CASSFSTGNEQYF. For the CDR3, the DNA is TGTGCCAGCAGCTTTTCGACAGGTAACGAGCAGTACTTC.

The rearrangement links TRBV4-2 to TRBJ1-2; D ambiguous. The CDR3 has 13 amino acids. Trimming took off 4 bases at V and 8 bases at J, with 14 bases between the two ends. CDR1 and CDR2 from the germline V gene are LGHNA and YNFKEQ. The CDR3: CASSLTGREGYTF. The CDR3 coding sequence is TGTGCCAGCAGCCTCACGGGTCGGGAAGGCTACACCTTC.

The rearrangement links TRBV3-1 (or the pseudogene TRBV3-2) to TRBJ2-1; 11 bases are a match to TRBD2. This CDR3 region has 16 residues. V shed 4 bases, J shed 0 bases, and the junction held 2 bases outside the gene matches. Germline-derived CDR1 and CDR2 are LGHDT and YNNKEL (reference sequence). The CDR3 DNA reads as TGTGCCAGCAGCCCTAGCGGGGGGAGCTCCTACAATGAGCAGTTCTTC. Protein: CASSPSGGSSYNEQFF.